This T cell receptor (beta chain) was found in a study of blood T cell repertoires in COVID-19. Profiled with immunoSEQ multiplex PCR; TCRdb holds only in-frame clones, not every one. Here the sample spans 150,000 to 200,000 clones, more than 80% being singletons. CDR3 length: 15 amino acids. Germline V CDR1 and CDR2: SGHAT, FQNNGV. V shed 3 bases and J shed 7 bases, with 16 bases lying between them. The chain is built from TRBV11-2 and TRBJ2-1, with D maybe TRBD1 (6 bases). Sequencing was carried out using peripheral blood. The sequence derives from a woman aged 55-75 years with acute or convalescent COVID-19. DNA for the CDR3: TGTGCCAGCAGCTTCACAGGGAAAGGAGCAAATGAGCAGTTCTTC. It is translated as CASSFTGKGANEQFF. Full variable domain (remainder filled in from reference TRBV11-2 and TRBJ2-1): EAGVAQSPRYKIIEKRQSVAFWCNPISGHATLYWYQQILGQGPKLLIQFQNNGVVDDSQLPKDRFSAERLKGVDSTLKIQPAKLEDSAVYLCASSFTGKGANEQFFGPGTRLTVL.